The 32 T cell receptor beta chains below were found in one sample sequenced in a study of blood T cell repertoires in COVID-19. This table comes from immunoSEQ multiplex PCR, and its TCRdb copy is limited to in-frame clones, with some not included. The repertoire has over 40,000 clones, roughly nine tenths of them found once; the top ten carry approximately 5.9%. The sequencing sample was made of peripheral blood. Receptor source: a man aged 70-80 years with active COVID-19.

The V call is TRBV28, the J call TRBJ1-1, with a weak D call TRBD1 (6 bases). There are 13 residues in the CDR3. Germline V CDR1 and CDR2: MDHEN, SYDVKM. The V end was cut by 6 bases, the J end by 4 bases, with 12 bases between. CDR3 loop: CASSVQGGTEAFF. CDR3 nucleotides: TGTGCCAGCAGCGTCCAAGGGGGCACTGAAGCTTTCTTT.

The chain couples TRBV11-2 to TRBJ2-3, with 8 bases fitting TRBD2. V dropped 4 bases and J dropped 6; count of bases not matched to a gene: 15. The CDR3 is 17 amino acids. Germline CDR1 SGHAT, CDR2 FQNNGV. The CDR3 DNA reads TGTGCCAGCAGCTCCCCGTACAGCGGGGGCCCTGAGGATACGCAGTATTTT. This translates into CASSSPYSGGPEDTQYF. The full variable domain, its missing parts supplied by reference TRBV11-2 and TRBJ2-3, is EAGVAQSPRYKIIEKRQSVAFWCNPISGHATLYWYQQILGQGPKLLIQFQNNGVVDDSQLPKDRFSAERLKGVDSTLKIQPAKLEDSAVYLCASSSPYSGGPEDTQYFGPGTRLTVL.

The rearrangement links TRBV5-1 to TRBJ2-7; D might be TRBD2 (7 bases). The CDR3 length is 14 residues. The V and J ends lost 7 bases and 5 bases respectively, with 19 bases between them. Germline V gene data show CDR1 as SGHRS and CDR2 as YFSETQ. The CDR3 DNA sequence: TGCGCCAGCGGGAGGGTCGGGGGGCGCGACGAGCAGTACTTC. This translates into CASGRVGGRDEQYF.

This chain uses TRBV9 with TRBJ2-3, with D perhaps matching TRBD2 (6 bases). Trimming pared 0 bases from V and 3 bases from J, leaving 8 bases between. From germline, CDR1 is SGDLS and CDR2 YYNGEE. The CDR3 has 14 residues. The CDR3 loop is CASSVARGTDTQYF. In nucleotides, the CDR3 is TGTGCCAGCAGCGTAGCGCGGGGAACAGATACGCAGTATTTT.

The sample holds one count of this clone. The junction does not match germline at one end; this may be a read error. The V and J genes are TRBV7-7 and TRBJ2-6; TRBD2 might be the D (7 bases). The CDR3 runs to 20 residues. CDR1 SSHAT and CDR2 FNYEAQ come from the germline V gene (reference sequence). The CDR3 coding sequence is TGTGCTAGCAGCTTAGGAGCTGCGGCGGGGGCGAGCTCTGGGGCCAACGTCCTGACTTTC. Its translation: CASSLGAAAGASSGANVLTF.

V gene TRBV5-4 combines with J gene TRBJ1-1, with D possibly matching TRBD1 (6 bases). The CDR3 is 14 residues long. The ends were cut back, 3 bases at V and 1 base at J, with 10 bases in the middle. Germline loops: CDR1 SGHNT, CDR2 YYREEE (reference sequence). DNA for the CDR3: TGTGCCAGCAGCTGGGGGGGACAGAACACTGAAGCTTTCTTT. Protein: CASSWGGQNTEAFF.

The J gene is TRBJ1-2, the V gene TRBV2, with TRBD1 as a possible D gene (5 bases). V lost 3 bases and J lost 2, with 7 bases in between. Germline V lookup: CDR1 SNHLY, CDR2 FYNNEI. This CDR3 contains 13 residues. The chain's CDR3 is CASSERQNYGYTF. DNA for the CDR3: TGTGCCAGCAGTGAGAGACAGAACTATGGCTACACCTTC.

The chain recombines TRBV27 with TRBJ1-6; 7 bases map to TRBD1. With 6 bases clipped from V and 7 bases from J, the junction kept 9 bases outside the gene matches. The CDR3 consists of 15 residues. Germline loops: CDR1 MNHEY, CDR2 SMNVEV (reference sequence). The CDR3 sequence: CASSDGQAGNSPLHF. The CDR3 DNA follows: TGTGCCAGCAGCGACGGACAGGCGGGGAATTCACCCCTCCACTTT.

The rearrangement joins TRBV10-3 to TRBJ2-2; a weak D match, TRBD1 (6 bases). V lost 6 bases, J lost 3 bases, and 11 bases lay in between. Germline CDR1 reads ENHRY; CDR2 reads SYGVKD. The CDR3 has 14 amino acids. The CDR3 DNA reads TGTGCCATCAGCTCAACAGGGTACACCGGGGAGCTGTTTTTT. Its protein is CAISSTGYTGELFF.

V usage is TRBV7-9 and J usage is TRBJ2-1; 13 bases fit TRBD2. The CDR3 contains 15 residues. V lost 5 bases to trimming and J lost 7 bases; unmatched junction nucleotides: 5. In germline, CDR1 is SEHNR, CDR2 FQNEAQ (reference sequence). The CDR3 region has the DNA TGTGCCAGCAGCCTACTAGCGGGGGGGCCTAATGAGCAGTTCTTC. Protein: CASSLLAGGPNEQFF.

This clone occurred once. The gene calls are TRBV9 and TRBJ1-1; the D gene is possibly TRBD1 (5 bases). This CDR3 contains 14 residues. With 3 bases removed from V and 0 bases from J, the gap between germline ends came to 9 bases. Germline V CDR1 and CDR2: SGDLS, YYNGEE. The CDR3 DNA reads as TGTGCCAGCAGCGCAAGACAGCTGAACACTGAAGCTTTCTTT. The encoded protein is CASSARQLNTEAFF.

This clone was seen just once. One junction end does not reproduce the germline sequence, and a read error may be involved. CDR3 residues: CAREGTATYERYF. CDR3 nucleotides: TGTGCCAGGGAAGGGACAGCCACCTACGAGCGGTACTTC. V is TRBV6-9 and J is TRBJ2-7, with 7 nucleotides matching TRBD1. The CDR3 is 13 amino acids. Germline CDR1 and CDR2: MNHGY and SVAAGI.

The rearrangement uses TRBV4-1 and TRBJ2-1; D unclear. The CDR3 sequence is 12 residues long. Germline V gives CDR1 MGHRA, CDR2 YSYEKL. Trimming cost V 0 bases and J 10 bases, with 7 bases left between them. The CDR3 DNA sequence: TGCGCCAGCAGCCAAGATGTCGGGGAGCAGTTCTTC. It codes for CASSQDVGEQFF.

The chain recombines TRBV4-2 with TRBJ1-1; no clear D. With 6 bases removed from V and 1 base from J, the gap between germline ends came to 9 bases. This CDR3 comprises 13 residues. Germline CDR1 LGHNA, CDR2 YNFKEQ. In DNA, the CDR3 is TGTGCCAGCAGTCCAACGGGGAACACTGAAGCTTTCTTT. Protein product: CASSPTGNTEAFF.

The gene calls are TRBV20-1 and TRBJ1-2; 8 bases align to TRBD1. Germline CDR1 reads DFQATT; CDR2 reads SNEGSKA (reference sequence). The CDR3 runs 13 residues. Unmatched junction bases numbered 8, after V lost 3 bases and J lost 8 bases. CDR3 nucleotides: TGCAGTGCTAGTGGACAGGGAGTGGAGGGCTACACCTTC. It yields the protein CSASGQGVEGYTF.

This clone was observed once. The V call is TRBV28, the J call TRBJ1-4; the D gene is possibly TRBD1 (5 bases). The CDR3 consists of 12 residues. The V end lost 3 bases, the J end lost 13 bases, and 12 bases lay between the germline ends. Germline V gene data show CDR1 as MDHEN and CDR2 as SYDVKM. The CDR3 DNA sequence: TGTGCCAGCAGTTTCAAAGACGGGGGACTGTTTTTT. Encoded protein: CASSFKDGGLFF.

The CDR3: CASSQEMRRPGVGETQYF. The CDR3 coding sequence is TGTGCCAGCAGCCAAGAAATGAGAAGACCCGGGGTCGGAGAGACCCAGTACTTC. The rearrangement links TRBV4-2 to TRBJ2-5; a possible D gene is TRBD2 (5 bases). Trimming stripped 0 bases from V and 4 bases from J, with 21 bases between. Germline lookup yields CDR1 LGHNA and CDR2 YNFKEQ. There are 18 residues in the CDR3.

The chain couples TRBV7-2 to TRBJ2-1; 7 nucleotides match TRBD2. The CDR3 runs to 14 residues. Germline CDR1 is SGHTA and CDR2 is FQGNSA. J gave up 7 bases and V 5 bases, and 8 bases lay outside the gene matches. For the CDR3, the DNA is TGTGCCAGCAGCCGTAATTGGGGGGGGAATGAGCAGTTCTTC. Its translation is CASSRNWGGNEQFF.

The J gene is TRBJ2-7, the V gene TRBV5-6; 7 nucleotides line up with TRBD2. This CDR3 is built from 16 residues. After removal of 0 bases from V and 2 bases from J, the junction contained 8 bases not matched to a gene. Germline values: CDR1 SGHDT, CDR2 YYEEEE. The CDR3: CASSLERLAVTYEQYF. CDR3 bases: TGTGCCAGCAGCTTGGAACGGCTAGCGGTGACCTACGAGCAGTACTTC. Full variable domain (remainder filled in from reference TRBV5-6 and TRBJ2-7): DAGVTQSPTHLIKTRGQQVTLRCSPKSGHDTVSWYQQALGQGPQFIFQYYEEEERQRGNFPDRFSGHQFPNYSSELNVNALLLGDSALYLCASSLERLAVTYEQYFGPGTRLTVT.

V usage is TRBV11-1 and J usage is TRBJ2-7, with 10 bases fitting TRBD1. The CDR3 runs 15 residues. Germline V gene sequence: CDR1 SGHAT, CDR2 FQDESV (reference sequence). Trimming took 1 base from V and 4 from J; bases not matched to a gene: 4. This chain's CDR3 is CASSLVDRGSYEQYF. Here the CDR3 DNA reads TGTGCCAGCAGCTTAGTGGACAGGGGGTCGTACGAGCAGTACTTC.

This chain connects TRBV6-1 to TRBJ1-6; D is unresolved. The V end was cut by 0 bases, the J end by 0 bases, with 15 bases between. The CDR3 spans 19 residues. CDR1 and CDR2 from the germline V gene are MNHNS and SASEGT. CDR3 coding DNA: TGTGCCAGCAGTGAAGCGAGGATTAGCCGAAGCTCCTATAATTCACCCCTCCACTTT. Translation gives CASSEARISRSSYNSPLHF.

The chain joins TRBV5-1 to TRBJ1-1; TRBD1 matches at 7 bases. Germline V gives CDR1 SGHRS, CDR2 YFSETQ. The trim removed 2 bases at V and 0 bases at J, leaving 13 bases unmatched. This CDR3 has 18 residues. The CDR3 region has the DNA TGCGCCAGCAGCTTTAATGTTAAGGCAGGGGGGATGAACACTGAAGCTTTCTTT. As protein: CASSFNVKAGGMNTEAFF.

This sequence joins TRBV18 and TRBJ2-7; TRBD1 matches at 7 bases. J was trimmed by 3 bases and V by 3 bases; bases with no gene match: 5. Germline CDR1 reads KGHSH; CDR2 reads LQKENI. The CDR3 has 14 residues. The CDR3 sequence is CASSPNRDSYEQYF. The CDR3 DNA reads TGTGCCAGCTCACCCAACCGGGACAGCTACGAGCAGTACTTC.

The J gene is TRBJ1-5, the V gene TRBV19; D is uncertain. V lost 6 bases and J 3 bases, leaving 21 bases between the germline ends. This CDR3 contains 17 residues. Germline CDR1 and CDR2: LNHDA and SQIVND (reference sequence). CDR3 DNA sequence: TGTGCCAGTAGGCCAACGGACGGCGGGTCAGACAATCAGCCCCAGCATTTT. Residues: CASRPTDGGSDNQPQHF.

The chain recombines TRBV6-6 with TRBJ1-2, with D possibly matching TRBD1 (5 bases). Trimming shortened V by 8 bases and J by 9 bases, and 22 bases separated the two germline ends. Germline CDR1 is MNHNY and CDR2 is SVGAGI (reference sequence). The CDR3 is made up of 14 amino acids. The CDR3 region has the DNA TGTGCCAGCGGACCGTCCGGGGGTTTATTAAGCTACACCTTC. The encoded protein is CASGPSGGLLSYTF.

CDR3 region: CASSPPYGTTFVQYF. In DNA form, the CDR3 reads TGTGCCAGCTCACCGCCCTACGGCACTACGTTCGTGCAGTACTTC. The genes are TRBV18 and TRBJ2-7; no reliable D call. Germline V CDR1 and CDR2: KGHSH, LQKENI. The CDR3 totals 15 residues. The V end lost 3 bases, the J end lost 9 bases, and 21 bases lay between the germline ends.

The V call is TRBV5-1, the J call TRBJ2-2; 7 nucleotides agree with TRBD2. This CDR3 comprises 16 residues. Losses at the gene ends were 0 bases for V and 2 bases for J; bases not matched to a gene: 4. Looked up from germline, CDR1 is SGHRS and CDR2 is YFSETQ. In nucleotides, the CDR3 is TGCGCCAGCAGCTTGGCCCCTAGCGGTAACACCGGGGAGCTGTTTTTT. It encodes CASSLAPSGNTGELFF. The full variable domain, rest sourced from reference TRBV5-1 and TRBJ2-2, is KAGVTQTPRYLIKTRGQQVTLSCSPISGHRSVSWYQQTPGQGLQFLFEYFSETQRNKGNFPGRFSGRQFSNSRSEMNVSTLELGDSALYLCASSLAPSGNTGELFFGEGSRLTVL.

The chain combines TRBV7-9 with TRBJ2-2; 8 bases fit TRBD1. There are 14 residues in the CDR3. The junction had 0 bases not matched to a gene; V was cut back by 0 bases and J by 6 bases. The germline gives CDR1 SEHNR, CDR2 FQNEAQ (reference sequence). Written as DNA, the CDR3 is TGTGCCAGCAGCTTAGCGACAGGGGCCGGGGAGCTGTTTTTT. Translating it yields CASSLATGAGELFF.

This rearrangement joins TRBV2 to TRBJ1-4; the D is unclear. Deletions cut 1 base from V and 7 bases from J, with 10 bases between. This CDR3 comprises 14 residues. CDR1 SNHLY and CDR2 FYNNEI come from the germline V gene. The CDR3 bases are TGTGCCAGCAGTGAAGTAGAGGGATTTGAAAAACTGTTTTTT. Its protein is CASSEVEGFEKLFF.

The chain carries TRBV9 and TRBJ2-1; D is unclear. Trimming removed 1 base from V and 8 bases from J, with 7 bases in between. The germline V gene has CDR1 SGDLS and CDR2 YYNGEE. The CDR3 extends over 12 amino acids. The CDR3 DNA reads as TGTGCCAGCAGCGTAAGAGCCGATGAGCAGTTCTTC. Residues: CASSVRADEQFF.

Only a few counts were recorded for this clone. The CDR3 loop is CASSPATGSYEQYF. The CDR3 bases are TGCGCCAGCAGCCCCGCGACAGGTTCCTACGAGCAGTACTTC. The chain links TRBV5-1 to TRBJ2-7, with D possibly TRBD1 on 6 matching bases. This CDR3 contains 14 residues. The V gene's germline CDR1 is SGHRS and CDR2 YFSETQ. The ends were cut back, 4 bases at V and 1 base at J, with 12 bases in the middle.

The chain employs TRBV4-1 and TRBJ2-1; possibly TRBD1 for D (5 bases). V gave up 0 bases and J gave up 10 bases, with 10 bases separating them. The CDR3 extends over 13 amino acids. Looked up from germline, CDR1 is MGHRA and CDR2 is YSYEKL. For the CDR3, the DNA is TGCGCCAGCAGCCAAGATCGCAGGGTGGAGCAGTTCTTC. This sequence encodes CASSQDRRVEQFF.